The TCR beta chain under discussion was sequenced for a study of blood T cell repertoires in COVID-19. Study information: Material from acute and convalescent COVID-19 was sourced from the United States, Italy and Spain. Sources were T cells, B-cell-depleted T cells, or PBMCs; the material itself was cDNA or gDNA.

Clones were sequenced by immunoSEQ multiplex PCR, and TCRdb holds only the in-frame ones, with some missing. The data show about 120,000 clones, around 86% seen once. The TCR sequence derives from a man between 60 and 75 years old with acute or convalescent COVID-19. Source material: peripheral blood.

The CDR3 region is CASSRPDGNYGYTF. CDR3 bases: TGCGCCAGCAGCCGTCCTGACGGGAACTATGGCTACACCTTC. The chain links TRBV5-1 to TRBJ1-2; D unclear. Trimming took off 4 bases at V and 2 bases at J, with 12 bases between the two ends. The CDR3 consists of 14 residues. In germline, CDR1 is SGHRS, CDR2 YFSETQ.